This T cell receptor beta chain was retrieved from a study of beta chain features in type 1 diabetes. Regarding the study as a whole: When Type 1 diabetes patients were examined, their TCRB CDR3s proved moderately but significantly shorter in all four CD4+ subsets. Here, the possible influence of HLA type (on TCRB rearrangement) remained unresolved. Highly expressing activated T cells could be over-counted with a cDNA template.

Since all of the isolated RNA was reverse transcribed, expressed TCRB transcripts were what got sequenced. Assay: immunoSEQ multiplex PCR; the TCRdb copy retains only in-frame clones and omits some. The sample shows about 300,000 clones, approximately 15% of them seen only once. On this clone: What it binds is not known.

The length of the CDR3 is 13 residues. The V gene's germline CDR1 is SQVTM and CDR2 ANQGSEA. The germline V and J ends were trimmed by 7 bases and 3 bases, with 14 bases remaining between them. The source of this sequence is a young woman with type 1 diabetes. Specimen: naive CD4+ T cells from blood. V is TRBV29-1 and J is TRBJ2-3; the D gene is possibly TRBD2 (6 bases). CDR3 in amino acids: CSGGIGGTDTQYF. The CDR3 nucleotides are TGCAGCGGCGGGATTGGGGGAACAGATACGCAGTATTTT.